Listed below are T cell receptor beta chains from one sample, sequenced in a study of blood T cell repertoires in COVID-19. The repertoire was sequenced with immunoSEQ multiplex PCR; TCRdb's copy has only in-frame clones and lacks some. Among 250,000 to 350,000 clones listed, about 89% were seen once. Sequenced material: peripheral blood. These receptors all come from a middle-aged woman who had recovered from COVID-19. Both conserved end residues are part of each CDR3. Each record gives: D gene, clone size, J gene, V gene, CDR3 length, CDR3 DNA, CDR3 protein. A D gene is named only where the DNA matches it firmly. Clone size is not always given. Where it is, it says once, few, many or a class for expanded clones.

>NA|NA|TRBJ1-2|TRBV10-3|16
TGTGCCATCAGTGAGTCTGAGGACGGGACTAACTATGGCTACACCTTC
CAISESEDGTNYGYTF
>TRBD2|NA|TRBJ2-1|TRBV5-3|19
TGTGCCAGAAGCGCTTCCGGGACTAGCGGGAGGGCCCGTCACAATGAGCAGTTCTTC
CARSASGTSGRARHNEQFF
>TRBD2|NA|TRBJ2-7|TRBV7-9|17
TGTGCCAGCAGCTTAGAAAGCGGCGGGAGGGTGTTCTACGAGCAGTACTTC
CASSLESGGRVFYEQYF
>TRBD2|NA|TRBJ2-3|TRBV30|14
TGTGCCTGGAACCTGATAGCGGGAGCCGATACGCAGTATTTT
CAWNLIAGADTQYF
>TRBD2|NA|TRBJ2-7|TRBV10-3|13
TGTGCCATCAGTACGGGACTAGGGGACGAGCAGTACTTC
CAISTGLGDEQYF
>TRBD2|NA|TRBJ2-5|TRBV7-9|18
TGTGCCAGCAGCTTAGACCGTTCTAGCGGGGAATACCAAGAGACCCAGTACTTC
CASSLDRSSGEYQETQYF
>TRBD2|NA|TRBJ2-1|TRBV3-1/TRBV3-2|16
TGTGCCAGCAGCCTTGAACTAGCGGGAGGGTACAATGAGCAGTTCTTC
CASSLELAGGYNEQFF
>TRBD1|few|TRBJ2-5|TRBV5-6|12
TGTGCCAGCAGCCCAGGGGGAGAGACCCAGTACTTC
CASSPGGETQYF
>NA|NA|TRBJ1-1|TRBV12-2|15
TGTGCAAGTCGCTACCCCAGGGGGCGCGGCACTGAAGCTTTCTTT
CASRYPRGRGTEAFF
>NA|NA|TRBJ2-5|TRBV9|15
TGTGCCAGCAGCGTAGAGGGCGGGACGGGGGAGACCCAGTACTTC
CASSVEGGTGETQYF
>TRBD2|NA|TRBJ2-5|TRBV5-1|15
TGCGCCAGCACAACCGGACTAGCGGGACCAGAGACCCAGTACTTC
CASTTGLAGPETQYF
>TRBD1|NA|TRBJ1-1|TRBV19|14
TGTGCCAGTAGAAGGACAGGTATGTACACTGAAGCTTTCTTT
CASRRTGMYTEAFF
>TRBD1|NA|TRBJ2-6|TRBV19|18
TGTGCCAGTAGTATGATCCAGGGGGTCAACTCTGGGGCCAACGTCCTGACTTTC
CASSMIQGVNSGANVLTF
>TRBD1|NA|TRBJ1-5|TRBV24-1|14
TGTGCCACCGAATCGACAGGGGACAATCAGCCCCAGCATTTT
CATESTGDNQPQHF
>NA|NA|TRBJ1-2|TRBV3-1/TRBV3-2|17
TGTGCCAGCAGCCAGTGGGGAGAGGTGGGGGCCATACGAGGCTACACCTTC
CASSQWGEVGAIRGYTF
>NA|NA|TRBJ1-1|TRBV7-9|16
TGTGCCAGCAGCTTATCAATAGGTGCAGGGGACACTGAAGCTTTCTTT
CASSLSIGAGDTEAFF
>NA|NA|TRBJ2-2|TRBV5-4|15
TGTGCCAGCAGCTTGGTCGGGAGAAATACCGGGGAGCTGTTTTTT
CASSLVGRNTGELFF
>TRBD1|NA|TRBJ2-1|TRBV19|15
TGTGCCAGTAGGGAACCGGGACAGGGGGGCTATGAGCAGTTCTTC
CASREPGQGGYEQFF
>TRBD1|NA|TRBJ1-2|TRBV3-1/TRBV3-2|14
TGTGCCAGCAGCCAAGGACAGGGTTCGGGAGGCTACACCTTC
CASSQGQGSGGYTF
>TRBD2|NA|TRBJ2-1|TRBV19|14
TGTGCCAGTAGTATGGCGGGAGGGTACGATGAGCAGTTCTTC
CASSMAGGYDEQFF
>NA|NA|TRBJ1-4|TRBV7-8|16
TGTGCCAGCAGCCCCACCTCAGTGGCAACTAATGAAAAACTGTTTTTT
CASSPTSVATNEKLFF
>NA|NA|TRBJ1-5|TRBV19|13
TGTGCCAGTAGTTCGCCAGGGGAACAGCCCCAGCATTTT
CASSSPGEQPQHF
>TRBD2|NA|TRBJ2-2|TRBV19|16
TGTGCCAGTAGTATAGGTCGGACTAGCGGGAGTGGGGAGCTGTTTTTT
CASSIGRTSGSGELFF
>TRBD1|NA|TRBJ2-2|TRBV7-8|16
TGTGCCAGCAGTTGGGCGGGACAGGGGGGCACCGGGGAGCTGTTTTTT
CASSWAGQGGTGELFF
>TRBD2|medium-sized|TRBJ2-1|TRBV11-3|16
TGTGCCAGCAGCTCCCGGACTAGCGGGAGTTACAATGAGCAGTTCTTC
CASSSRTSGSYNEQFF
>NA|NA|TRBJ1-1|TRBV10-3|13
TGTGCCATCAGTGAGTTGCGGGACACTGAAGCTTTCTTT
CAISELRDTEAFF
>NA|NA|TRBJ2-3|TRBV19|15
TGTGCCAGTAGTGATGGGCAGGACATCGCAGATACGCAGTATTTT
CASSDGQDIADTQYF
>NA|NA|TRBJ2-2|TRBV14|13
TGTGCCAGCAGCCACTGGCAGGGCGGGGAGCTGTTTTTT
CASSHWQGGELFF
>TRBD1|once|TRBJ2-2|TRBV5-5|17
TGTGCCAGCAGCTTGGCCGCCAGGGGGCGCGGGGCCGGGGAGCTGTTTTTT
CASSLAARGRGAGELFF
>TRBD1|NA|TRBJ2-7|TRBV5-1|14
TGCGCCAGCAGCTTTGGACAGGTCTCGGGCGAGCAGTACTTC
CASSFGQVSGEQYF
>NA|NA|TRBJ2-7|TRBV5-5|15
TGTGCCAGCAGCTTGGCCTTAGGGGTAGGCGGCGAGCAGTACTTC
CASSLALGVGGEQYF
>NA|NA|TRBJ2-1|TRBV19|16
TGTGCCAGTAGTATTATCCGCGGGTTATCCTACAATGAGCAGTTCTTC
CASSIIRGLSYNEQFF
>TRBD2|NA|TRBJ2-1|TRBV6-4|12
TGTGCCAGCAGTGACCCTAGCGGGAAGGAGTTCTTC
CASSDPSGKEFF
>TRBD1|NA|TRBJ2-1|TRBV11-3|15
TGTGCCAGCAGCTTTCGACCGGGACAGGGTACCGAGCAGTTCTTC
CASSFRPGQGTEQFF
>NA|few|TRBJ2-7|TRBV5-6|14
TGTGCCAGCAGCGCAGGGGGGATGACCTACGAGCAGTACTTC
CASSAGGMTYEQYF
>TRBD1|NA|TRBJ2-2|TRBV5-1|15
TGCGCCAGCAGCTTCGGGGACAGGGGGACCGGGGAGCTGTTTTTT
CASSFGDRGTGELFF
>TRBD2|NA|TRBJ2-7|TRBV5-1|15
TGCGCCAGCAGCTCTACAGGACTAGCGGGAAACGAGCAGTACTTC
CASSSTGLAGNEQYF
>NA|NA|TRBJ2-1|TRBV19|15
TGTGCCAGTAGTATAGACGGGAGCTCCTACAATGAGCAGTTCTTC
CASSIDGSSYNEQFF